This TCR beta chain comes out of a study of shared clonotypes between healthy human individuals. Study overall: Each donor contributed plates that comprised three CD4 naive, three CD4 memory, two CD8 naive and one CD8 memory. Study results and limitations: Incomplete sequencing of sorted subsets was indicated by rarefaction despite large depth.

Authors' processing steps: Junction-only sequences produced by ImmunoSEQ had no quality scores, so filtering differed. TCRdb's table, derived via immunoSEQ multiplex PCR, lists solely in-frame clones and lacks some. V, J and clone size derive from that table, while D and trimming were established from the DNA sequence. The data hold about 2,500,000 clones, with roughly nine tenths observed a single time. CDR3 length equals 16 residues. From germline, CDR1 is LNHDA and CDR2 SQIVND (reference sequence). The junction had 8 bases not matched to a gene; V was cut back by 3 bases and J by 1 base. With respect to this clone: The antigen remains undetermined.

The chain is built from TRBV19 and TRBJ1-1; the match to TRBD1 covers 7 bases. This TCR was recovered from a man between 18 and 35 years old in good health. Sequencing was performed on naive CD4+ T cells sorted from blood. The subset here: CD45RA+ positively selected. The CDR3 DNA reads as TGTGCCAGTAGTATGGGACAGCGTCTCGCGAACACTGAAGCTTTCTTT. Translated: CASSMGQRLANTEAFF.